The T cell receptor (beta chain) described here comes from a study of blood T cells in healthy people across ages. Using a J-beta primer mix together with a sample-barcoded 5' primer, a second PCR was run for roughly 7 to 12 cycles. CDR3-containing paired-end reads numbering at least 2.5 million came from each sample. One entry per CDR3 protein, called by TCRdb with MiXCR from the 5' RACE reads. The sample lists 1.5 million to 2 million distinct CDR3 sequences, 28% seen once, with less than 9.5% in the top ten. V lost 5 bases and J 3 bases, leaving 15 bases between the germline ends. In germline, CDR1 is SGDLS, CDR2 YYNGEE. This CDR3 spans 14 amino acids.

Sequenced input: blood. The V and J genes are TRBV9 and TRBJ2-7, with D maybe TRBD2 (6 bases). This TCR came from a woman aged 30 to 39 in good health. The CDR3, as DNA: TGTGCCAGCAGTTTGGGGACTGAGCACTACGAGCAGTACTTC. The encoded protein is CASSLGTEHYEQYF.